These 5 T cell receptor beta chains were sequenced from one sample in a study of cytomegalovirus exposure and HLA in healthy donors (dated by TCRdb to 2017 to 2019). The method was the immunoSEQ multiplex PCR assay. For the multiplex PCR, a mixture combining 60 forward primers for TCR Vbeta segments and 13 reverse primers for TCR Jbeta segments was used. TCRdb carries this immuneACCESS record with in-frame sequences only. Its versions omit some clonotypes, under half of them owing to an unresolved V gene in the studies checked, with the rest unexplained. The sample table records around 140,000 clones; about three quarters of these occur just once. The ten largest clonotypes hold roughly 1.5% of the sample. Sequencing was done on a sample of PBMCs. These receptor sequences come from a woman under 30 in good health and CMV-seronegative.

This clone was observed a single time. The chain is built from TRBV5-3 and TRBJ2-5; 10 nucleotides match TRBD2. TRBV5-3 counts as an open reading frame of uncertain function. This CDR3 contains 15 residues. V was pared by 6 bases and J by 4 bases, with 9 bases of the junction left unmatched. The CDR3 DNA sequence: TGTGCCAGAAAGCCCCGGGAGCGGGAGGGAGAGACCCAGTACTTC. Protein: CARKPREREGETQYF.

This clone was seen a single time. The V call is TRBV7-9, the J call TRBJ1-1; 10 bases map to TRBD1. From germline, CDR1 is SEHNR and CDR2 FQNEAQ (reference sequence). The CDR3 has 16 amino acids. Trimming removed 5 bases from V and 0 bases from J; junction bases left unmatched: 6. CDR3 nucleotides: TGTGCCAGCAGCAACCGGGACAGGGGATTGAACACTGAAGCTTTCTTT. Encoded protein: CASSNRDRGLNTEAFF. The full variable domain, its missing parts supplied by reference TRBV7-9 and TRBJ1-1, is DTGVSQNPRHKITKRGQNVTFRCDPISEHNRLYWYRQTLGQGPEFLTYFQNEAQLEKSRLLSDRFSAERPKGSFSTLEIQRTEQGDSAMYLCASSNRDRGLNTEAFFGQGTRLTVV.

CDR3 amino acids: CATGLAGGSEQYF. Here the CDR3 DNA reads TGTGCCACCGGCCTAGCGGGAGGTAGCGAGCAGTACTTC. This chain uses TRBV15 with TRBJ2-7; 11 bases map to TRBD2. Germline V gene data show CDR1 as LNHNV and CDR2 as YYDKDF (reference sequence). The junction had 6 bases not matched to a gene; V was cut back by 8 bases and J by 6 bases. The CDR3 extends over 13 amino acids.

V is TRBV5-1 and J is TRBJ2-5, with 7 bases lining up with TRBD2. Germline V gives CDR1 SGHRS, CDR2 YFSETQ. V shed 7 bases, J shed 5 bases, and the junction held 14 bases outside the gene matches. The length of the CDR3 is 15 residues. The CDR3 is CASGGPGGSLETQYF. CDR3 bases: TGCGCCAGCGGGGGTCCGGGAGGTTCCCTGGAGACCCAGTACTTC.

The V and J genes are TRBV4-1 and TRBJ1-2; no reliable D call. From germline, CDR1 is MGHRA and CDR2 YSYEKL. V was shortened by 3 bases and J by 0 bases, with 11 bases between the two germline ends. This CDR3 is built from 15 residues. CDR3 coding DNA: TGCGCCAGCAGCCACGCGCGGATAGCTAACTATGGCTACACCTTC. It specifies CASSHARIANYGYTF.